This T cell receptor (beta chain) comes out of a study of radiotherapy plus CTLA-4 blockade in lung cancer (dated by TCRdb to the late 2010s). In terms of the full investigation: Among enrolled patients, about 17% had an objective response and approximately 30% reached disease control.

Results and caveats for the whole study, not just this receptor: The strongest predictors of response were reported to be early dynamic shifts in blood T cell clones along with a rise in serum interferon-beta following radiation. After treatment with radiotherapy and ipilimumab, TCR clones that originated in tumors expanded in peripheral blood.

The study tested focal radiation therapy combined with CTLA-4 blockade (ipilimumab) in patients with chemo-refractory metastatic non-small-cell lung cancer. Receptor libraries were prepared by the immunoSEQ multiplex PCR assay. TCRdb took this table from immuneACCESS and kept in-frame rearrangements with V and J called. Such tables lack part of the clones; where checked against another copy, unresolved V genes explain under half of the gap, and the rest is unexplained. Present in this sample are around 100,000 clones, under 85% of which were seen just once. The biggest ten clones account for roughly 3.1% of the sample. As to this clone: Its recognized antigen is unknown. Base qualities are not at hand, and no much larger clone is one base apart.

Here the sequenced sample was peripheral blood, taken from a patient treated with radiotherapy plus ipilimumab. The source is a human donor with non-small cell lung cancer who had a partial response to radiotherapy plus ipilimumab. Some clones in this sample may be carry-over from other donors' samples.

CDR3 reads: CAMGDSMNTEAFF. The DNA reads as follows: TGTGCCATGGGGGACAGCATGAACACTGAAGCTTTCTTT. The rearrangement combines TRBV10-3 with TRBJ1-1; 7 middle bases align to TRBD1. V trim: 9 bases; J trim: 0 bases; unmatched bases: 4. The CDR3 measures 13 amino acids from cysteine to phenylalanine. CDR3 DNA is the only sequence kept; it has 39 bases, read in frame from the first base. The germline V gene provides CDR1 ENHRY and CDR2 SYGVKD.